This T cell receptor beta chain was recovered during a study of T-cell memory formation after mild COVID-19. Study-wide points: Contracting CD4+ clones lay largely in CM and EM, with CD8+ ones residing in EMRA. A balance of CD4 and CD8 characterized clones contracting day 15 to 85, whereas later expanders leaned CD4+.

The TCR alpha and TCR beta cDNA libraries, bearing sample barcodes and UMIs, were generated by 5'RACE using constant-segment primers. TCRdb processed the 5' RACE reads anew with MiXCR; each CDR3 protein has one entry. The sample includes 140,000 or so distinct CDR3 sequences, roughly 21% of them seen just once. Worth noting for this clonotype: Antigen specificity is unknown.

The germline CDR1 and CDR2 sequences are MNHNS and SASEGT. The trim removed 7 bases at V and 1 base at J, leaving 2 bases unmatched. This CDR3 has 13 residues. The sequenced sample was PBMCs or a T cell subset sorted from them (not recorded which). The TCR sequence derives from an adult woman who had mild COVID-19 (a few samples of this study predate the infection). Cell type and time point are not known. The chain has TRBV6-1 and TRBJ2-7; 9 positions match TRBD2. The CDR3 loop is CASNLAGSYEQYF. The CDR3 coding sequence is TGTGCCAGCAACCTAGCGGGATCCTACGAGCAGTACTTC.